This entry is about one TCR beta chain. Its antigen is undetermined. Germline values: CDR1 MGHRA, CDR2 YSYEKL. The V and J ends lost 0 bases and 4 bases, in that order; junction bases with no gene match: 8. CDR3 length: 16 amino acids. The sample originates from a study of T cell repertoires in ileal Crohn's disease. Overall study: At surgery, about 38% of patients smoked, with median disease duration roughly 8.3 years. Broader study findings: Sorted CD8 T cells held more high-frequency clones than CD4. Clonal expansions were more frequent in active smokers than non-smokers at surgery.

Repertoires were generated with immunoSEQ multiplex PCR, while TCRdb's copy carries only in-frame clones and drops some. The table lists about 16,000 clones, just over 70% of them singletons. This sequence was found in an adult with Crohn's disease. The V gene is TRBV4-1, the J gene TRBJ1-2; 7 bases fit TRBD1. The sequencing sample was made of ileal tissue. The CDR3 DNA follows: TGCGCCAGCAGCCAAGATCGGGGAGGACAGGTCTATGGCTACACCTTC. Its protein is CASSQDRGGQVYGYTF.